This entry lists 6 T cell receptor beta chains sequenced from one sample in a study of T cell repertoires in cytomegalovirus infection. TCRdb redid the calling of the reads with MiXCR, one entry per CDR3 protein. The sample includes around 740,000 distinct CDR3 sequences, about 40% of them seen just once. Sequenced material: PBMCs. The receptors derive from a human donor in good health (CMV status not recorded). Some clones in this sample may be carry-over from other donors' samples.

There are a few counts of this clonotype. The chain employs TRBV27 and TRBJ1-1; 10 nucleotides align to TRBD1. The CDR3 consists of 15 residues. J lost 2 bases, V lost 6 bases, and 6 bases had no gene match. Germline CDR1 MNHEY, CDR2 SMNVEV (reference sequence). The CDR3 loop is CASSVGTGDNTEAFF. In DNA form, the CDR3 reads TGTGCCAGCAGCGTAGGGACAGGGGATAACACTGAAGCTTTCTTT.

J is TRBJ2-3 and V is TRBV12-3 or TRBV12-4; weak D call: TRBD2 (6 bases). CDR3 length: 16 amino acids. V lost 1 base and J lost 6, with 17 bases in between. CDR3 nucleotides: TGTGCCAGCAGTTTAGAGGGCGTAGCGGTCCAGGATACGCAGTATTTT. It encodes CASSLEGVAVQDTQYF.

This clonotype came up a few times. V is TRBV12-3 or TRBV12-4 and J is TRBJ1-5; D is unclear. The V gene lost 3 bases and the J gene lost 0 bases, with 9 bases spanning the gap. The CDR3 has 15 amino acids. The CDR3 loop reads CASSFSLGSNQPQHF. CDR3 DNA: TGTGCCAGCAGTTTCAGTTTGGGTAGCAATCAGCCCCAGCATTTT.

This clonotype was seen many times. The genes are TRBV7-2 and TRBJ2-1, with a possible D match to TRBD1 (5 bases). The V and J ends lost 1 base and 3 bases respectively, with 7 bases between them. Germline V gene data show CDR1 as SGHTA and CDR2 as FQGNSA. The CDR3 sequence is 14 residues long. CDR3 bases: TGTGCCAGCAGCTTAGAGACAGACTACAATGAGCAGTTCTTC. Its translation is CASSLETDYNEQFF.

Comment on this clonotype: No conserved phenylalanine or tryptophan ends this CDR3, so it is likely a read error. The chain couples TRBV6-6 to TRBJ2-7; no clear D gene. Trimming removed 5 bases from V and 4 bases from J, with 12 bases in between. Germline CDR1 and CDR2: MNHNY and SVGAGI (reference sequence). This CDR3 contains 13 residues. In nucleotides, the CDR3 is TGTGCCAGCAGTGCGCACCCTAGATACGAGCAGTACTTA. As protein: CASSAHPRYEQYL.

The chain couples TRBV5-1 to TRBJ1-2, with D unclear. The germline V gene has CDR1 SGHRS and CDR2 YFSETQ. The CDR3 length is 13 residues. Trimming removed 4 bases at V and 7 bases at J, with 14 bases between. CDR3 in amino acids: CASSERQRVGYTF. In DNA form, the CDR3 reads TGCGCCAGCAGCGAAAGGCAGAGGGTTGGCTACACCTTC.